This TCR beta chain came from a study of blood T cell repertoires in COVID-19. Measured with immunoSEQ multiplex PCR; TCRdb has only the in-frame clones, and not every one. The data show 60,000 to 85,000 clones, around nine tenths seen once. CDR3 length: 14 residues. CDR1 and CDR2 (germline): SNHLY, FYNNEI. V was shortened by 3 bases and J by 5 bases, with 11 bases between the two germline ends. The sample taken for sequencing was peripheral blood. The receptor's source is a woman between 50 and 59 years old with COVID-19, enrolled during active disease. The J gene is TRBJ2-1, the V gene TRBV2; the D gene is possibly TRBD2 (6 bases). The CDR3 loop reads CASSERGYDNEQFF. CDR3 DNA: TGTGCCAGCAGTGAGCGGGGTTATGACAATGAGCAGTTCTTC.